These T cell receptor beta chains were read from a single sample in a study of vaccination and CD4 T cells after COVID-19. For these TCRs, the target antigens are not known. TCRdb re-derived calls from the PCR reads in MiXCR, one entry per CDR3 protein. The table has 15,000 to 20,000 distinct CDR3 sequences, just under 30% seen once. Sequenced material: cultured CD4+ T cells from blood. The source of these receptors is a human donor with COVID-19. Both conserved end residues are part of each CDR3. The D gene is left open where the match is weak. Size is omitted from some rows. Given values are once, few, many or a class for expanded clones.

clone_size: few
d_call: -
v_call: TRBV15
j_call: TRBJ1-1
cdr3_nt: TGTGCCACCAGCAGAGATCTTCGGACCATGAACACTGAAGCTTTCTTT
cdr3_aa: CATSRDLRTMNTEAFF

clone_size: -
d_call: -
v_call: TRBV11-2
j_call: TRBJ1-1
cdr3_nt: TGTGCCAGCAGCTCCGGGACAAATTCAGGCACTGAAGCTTTCTTT
cdr3_aa: CASSSGTNSGTEAFF

clone_size: few
d_call: -
v_call: TRBV5-4
j_call: TRBJ2-4
cdr3_nt: TGTGCCAGCAGCTCCGCCCAGAGCATTCAGTACTTC
cdr3_aa: CASSSAQSIQYF

clone_size: few
d_call: TRBD1
v_call: TRBV19
j_call: TRBJ2-3
cdr3_nt: TGTGCCACCAGGACAGGGCTTGGCACAGATACGCAGTATTTT
cdr3_aa: CATRTGLGTDTQYF

clone_size: -
d_call: TRBD1
v_call: TRBV20-1
j_call: TRBJ1-2
cdr3_nt: TGCAGTGCCCACCAGACAGGGATCTATGGCTACACCTTC
cdr3_aa: CSAHQTGIYGYTF

clone_size: -
d_call: -
v_call: TRBV7-2
j_call: TRBJ1-5
cdr3_nt: TGTGCCAGCAGCGCCAACAGGCCCAATCAGCCCCAGCATTTT
cdr3_aa: CASSANRPNQPQHF

clone_size: few
d_call: -
v_call: TRBV12-3/TRBV12-4
j_call: TRBJ1-1
cdr3_nt: TGTGCCAGCAGTTTAGACCTTTTAGCTTTCTTT
cdr3_aa: CASSLDLLAFF

clone_size: -
d_call: -
v_call: TRBV30
j_call: TRBJ1-2
cdr3_nt: TGTGCCTGGGGGGAACCCCCGCTAAAATATGGCTACACCTTC
cdr3_aa: CAWGEPPLKYGYTF

clone_size: -
d_call: -
v_call: TRBV24-1
j_call: TRBJ2-5
cdr3_nt: TGTGCCACCAGTGATTCGGACGGTCGTAGGGAGACCCAGTACTTC
cdr3_aa: CATSDSDGRRETQYF

clone_size: -
d_call: TRBD1
v_call: TRBV19
j_call: TRBJ1-2
cdr3_nt: TGTGCCAGTAGGCCCAAGGGACAGCTCTACACCTTC
cdr3_aa: CASRPKGQLYTF

clone_size: -
d_call: -
v_call: TRBV19
j_call: TRBJ2-1
cdr3_nt: TGTGCCAGTAGTGGCCGGGCAGGGGGACTTGGGAATGAGCAGTTCTTC
cdr3_aa: CASSGRAGGLGNEQFF

clone_size: -
d_call: TRBD2
v_call: TRBV6-2/TRBV6-3
j_call: TRBJ2-7
cdr3_nt: TGTGCCAGCACCAATAGCGGGGGTTACCGCGAGCAGTACTTC
cdr3_aa: CASTNSGGYREQYF

clone_size: -
d_call: -
v_call: TRBV28
j_call: TRBJ2-6
cdr3_nt: TGTGCCGTAGGCTCTGGGGCCAACGTCCTGACTTTC
cdr3_aa: CAVGSGANVLTF

clone_size: few
d_call: -
v_call: TRBV6-2/TRBV6-3
j_call: TRBJ1-1
cdr3_nt: TGTGCCAGCAAAACCGGATTGTTCGAAGCTTTCTTT
cdr3_aa: CASKTGLFEAFF

clone_size: -
d_call: -
v_call: TRBV12-3/TRBV12-4
j_call: TRBJ1-2
cdr3_nt: TGTGCCAGCAGTTTTGGGGACGGCTATGGCTACACCTTC
cdr3_aa: CASSFGDGYGYTF

clone_size: -
d_call: -
v_call: TRBV11-3
j_call: TRBJ2-1
cdr3_nt: TGTGCCAGCAGTCAAGAGGGGACTTGGAGCAATGAGCAGTTCTTC
cdr3_aa: CASSQEGTWSNEQFF

clone_size: -
d_call: TRBD1
v_call: TRBV5-5
j_call: TRBJ2-2
cdr3_nt: TGTGCCAGCAGGCCTGAGGGGGCAAGTACCGGGGAGCTGTTTTTT
cdr3_aa: CASRPEGASTGELFF

clone_size: -
d_call: -
v_call: TRBV11-2
j_call: TRBJ1-1
cdr3_nt: TGTGCCAGCACCCTAACCCGGGGCACTGAAGCTTTCTTT
cdr3_aa: CASTLTRGTEAFF

clone_size: few
d_call: -
v_call: TRBV19
j_call: TRBJ1-1
cdr3_nt: TGTGCCAGTAGTATCCAGGGAATGAACACTGAAGCTTTCTTT
cdr3_aa: CASSIQGMNTEAFF

clone_size: -
d_call: TRBD1
v_call: TRBV10-1
j_call: TRBJ2-5
cdr3_nt: TGCGCCAGCCCCAACCCGGGACAGGGCGAGAAGACCCAGTACTTC
cdr3_aa: CASPNPGQGEKTQYF

clone_size: -
d_call: -
v_call: TRBV12-3/TRBV12-4
j_call: TRBJ2-1
cdr3_nt: TGTGCCAGCAGTTTTGAGCAGAAAAACTACAATGAGCAGTTCTTC
cdr3_aa: CASSFEQKNYNEQFF

clone_size: -
d_call: TRBD1
v_call: TRBV28
j_call: TRBJ1-2
cdr3_nt: TGTGCCAGCAGGGAGGGACAGAACTATGGCTACACCTTC
cdr3_aa: CASREGQNYGYTF

clone_size: few
d_call: TRBD2
v_call: TRBV6-2/TRBV6-3
j_call: TRBJ2-2
cdr3_nt: TGTGCCAGCAGGCGTAGCGGGGGTACCGGGGAGCTGTTTTTT
cdr3_aa: CASRRSGGTGELFF

clone_size: few
d_call: -
v_call: TRBV24-1
j_call: TRBJ1-2
cdr3_nt: TGTGCCACCAGTGAGAACAGGACGTCGGGCTATGGCTACACCTTC
cdr3_aa: CATSENRTSGYGYTF

clone_size: few
d_call: TRBD1
v_call: TRBV7-9
j_call: TRBJ1-3
cdr3_nt: TGTGCCGGGGACGCAAACAGGGGCTCTGGAAACACCATATATTTT
cdr3_aa: CAGDANRGSGNTIYF

clone_size: few
d_call: -
v_call: TRBV7-8
j_call: TRBJ2-7
cdr3_nt: TGTGCCAGCAGCGAGCTTCTCTACGAGCAGTACTTC
cdr3_aa: CASSELLYEQYF

clone_size: -
d_call: TRBD1
v_call: TRBV12-3/TRBV12-4
j_call: TRBJ1-6
cdr3_nt: TGTGCCAGCAGCAGGGACAGGGCGGACAATTCACCCCTCCACTTT
cdr3_aa: CASSRDRADNSPLHF

clone_size: -
d_call: -
v_call: TRBV25-1
j_call: TRBJ1-2
cdr3_nt: TGTGCCAGCAGTGAGGAACTCACGGGCTATGGCTACACCTTC
cdr3_aa: CASSEELTGYGYTF

clone_size: -
d_call: TRBD1
v_call: TRBV7-9
j_call: TRBJ2-2
cdr3_nt: TGTGCCAGCAGCCTTGGACAGGGGACCACCGGGGAGCTGTTTTTT
cdr3_aa: CASSLGQGTTGELFF

clone_size: -
d_call: -
v_call: TRBV20-1
j_call: TRBJ2-2
cdr3_nt: TGCAGTGCTACCCGGTCAGGAGGCACCGGGGAGCTGTTTTTT
cdr3_aa: CSATRSGGTGELFF

clone_size: medium-sized
d_call: TRBD1
v_call: TRBV15
j_call: TRBJ1-5
cdr3_nt: TGTGCCACCAGCAGAGTTTGGGCAGGGGGGAATCAGCCCCAGCATTTT
cdr3_aa: CATSRVWAGGNQPQHF

clone_size: -
d_call: TRBD2
v_call: TRBV24-1
j_call: TRBJ2-7
cdr3_nt: TGTGCCACCAGTGACCCCGGAGGAAATAGCGGGGGGCCCTCCTACGAGCAGTACTTC
cdr3_aa: CATSDPGGNSGGPSYEQYF

clone_size: -
d_call: TRBD2
v_call: TRBV20-1
j_call: TRBJ2-2
cdr3_nt: TGCAGTGCTAGAGATAGGCTAGCGGGGCCCGGGGAGCTGTTTTTT
cdr3_aa: CSARDRLAGPGELFF